This entry lists 19 T cell receptor beta chains sequenced from one sample in a study of shared clonotypes between healthy human individuals (dated by TCRdb to the early 2020s). Library method: the immunoSEQ multiplex PCR assay. TCRdb obtained this table from immuneACCESS and retained in-frame rearrangements with V and J assigned. These tables miss some clones; where compared with another copy, unresolved V genes account for less than half of the shortfall, and the remainder is unexplained. A total of around 2.5 million clones appear in this sample, approximately 94% of them only once. Approximately 0.37% of the sample comes from the top ten. Sample: naive CD4+ T cells from PBMCs. The sample's cell subset or site, from its label and the paper: CD45RA+ positively selected. These receptors were collected from a man between 18 and 35 years old in good health. Some clones in this sample may be carry-over from other donors' samples.

This chain joins TRBV6-6 and TRBJ1-1, with D unclear. The V end was cut by 6 bases, the J end by 7 bases, with 12 bases between. This CDR3 comprises 12 residues. Germline lookup yields CDR1 MNHNY and CDR2 SVGAGI (reference sequence). Written as DNA, the CDR3 is TGTGCCAGCAGCTCACGGACGGGTGAAGCTTTCTTT. This encodes CASSSRTGEAFF.

A remark on this clone: This same CDR3 is encoded by further DNA sequences in the sample. This rearrangement joins TRBV9 to TRBJ2-7, with TRBD2 as a possible D gene (5 bases). Trimming pared 4 bases from V and 0 bases from J, leaving 14 bases between. This CDR3 has 15 amino acids. Germline V gene sequence: CDR1 SGDLS, CDR2 YYNGEE. CDR3 nucleotides: TGTGCCAGCAGCCCCCGGACTGAAAGCTCCTACGAGCAGTACTTC. Protein: CASSPRTESSYEQYF.

The CDR3 region is CASNIEGGGYNEQFF. The CDR3 DNA follows: TGCGCCAGCAACATCGAGGGTGGCGGGTACAATGAGCAGTTCTTC. J is TRBJ2-1 and V is TRBV5-1; D might be TRBD2 (5 bases). CDR3 length: 15 amino acids. The V gene's germline CDR1 is SGHRS and CDR2 YFSETQ. V was shortened by 6 bases and J by 4 bases, with 17 bases between the two germline ends.

This clone was seen once. The J gene is TRBJ2-1, the V gene TRBV7-2; D is possibly TRBD2 (5 bases). This CDR3 has 15 residues. Germline CDR1 is SGHTA and CDR2 is FQGNSA. Between the trimmed V and J ends, which lost 5 bases and 5 bases, there was a span of 16 bases. The CDR3 protein is CASSPLMGVDNEQFF. The CDR3 region has the DNA TGTGCCAGCAGCCCTCTCATGGGAGTGGACAATGAGCAGTTCTTC.

The chain employs TRBV2 and TRBJ1-4; tentatively, D is TRBD1 (6 bases). The V gene's germline CDR1 is SNHLY and CDR2 FYNNEI. The CDR3 length is 16 residues. V lost 7 bases and J lost 7, with 22 bases in between. CDR3 sequence: CASTTRQGGGLEKLFF. DNA for the CDR3: TGTGCCAGCACAACGAGGCAGGGAGGGGGGCTTGAAAAACTGTTTTTT.

The rearrangement uses TRBV4-3 and TRBJ1-5, with TRBD1 matching over 7 bases. With V trimmed by 2 bases and J by 5 bases, 3 bases remained unmatched. This CDR3 comprises 14 residues. Germline-derived CDR1 and CDR2 are LGHNA and YSLEER. The CDR3 spells CASSQWQGDQPQHF. The CDR3 bases are TGCGCCAGCAGCCAATGGCAGGGGGATCAGCCCCAGCATTTT.

This chain uses TRBV7-9 with TRBJ1-6, with 8 bases matching TRBD1. CDR1 and CDR2 from the germline V gene are SEHNR and FQNEAQ (reference sequence). This CDR3 has 16 amino acids. J gave up 4 bases and V 5 bases, and 7 bases lay outside the gene matches. CDR3 nucleotide sequence: TGTGCCAGCAGCCTCAACAGGGGGGCTTATAATTCACCCCTCCACTTT. Protein sequence: CASSLNRGAYNSPLHF.

This rearrangement joins TRBV11-2 to TRBJ1-4, with unresolved D. In germline, CDR1 is SGHAT, CDR2 FQNNGV. This CDR3 contains 15 residues. V was shortened by 1 base and J by 7 bases, with 13 bases between the two germline ends. The CDR3 coding sequence is TGTGCCAGCAGCTTAGCCGGCCGGCGGGGTGAAAAACTGTTTTTT. Translation gives CASSLAGRRGEKLFF.

Regarding this clone: This specimen includes other DNA sequences encoding the same CDR3. The chain uses TRBV7-3 and TRBJ2-1; maybe TRBD1 (5 bases). V was clipped by 4 bases and J by 6 bases, with 10 bases between them. CDR1 and CDR2 (germline): SGHTA, FQGTGA. The CDR3 is made up of 13 amino acids. CDR3 loop: CASSSRGGNEQFF. CDR3 sequence (DNA): TGTGCCAGCAGCTCAAGGGGTGGCAATGAGCAGTTCTTC.

This rearrangement joins TRBV4-2 to TRBJ2-7; D not resolved. The length of the CDR3 is 15 residues. Trimming took off 0 bases at V and 5 bases at J, with 14 bases between the two ends. The germline V gene encodes CDR1 LGHNA and CDR2 YNFKEQ. CDR3 DNA sequence: TGTGCCAGCAGCCAAGACGTTCTCTTCAGCGACGAGCAGTACTTC. Its translation is CASSQDVLFSDEQYF.

Notes on this clone: At the DNA level, this CDR3 is encoded by other sequences in the same sample as well. V gene TRBV18 combines with J gene TRBJ1-4; maybe TRBD1 (5 bases). V was trimmed by 4 bases and J by 4 bases, leaving 13 bases between them. CDR3 length: 15 amino acids. Germline V gene sequence: CDR1 KGHSH, CDR2 LQKENI. The CDR3 nucleotides are TGTGCCAGCTCACTCCCGGGGACGGGTAATGAAAAACTGTTTTTT. This codes for CASSLPGTGNEKLFF. The complete variable domain, with remaining parts taken from reference TRBV18 and TRBJ1-4, reads NAGVMQNPRHLVRRRGQEARLRCSPMKGHSHVYWYRQLPEEGLKFMVYLQKENIIDESGMPKERFSAEFPKEGPSILRIQQVVRGDSAAYFCASSLPGTGNEKLFFGSGTQLSVL.

As regards this clone: One end of the junction is discordant with germline, which a read error may explain. The chain employs TRBV20-1 and TRBJ1-1, with unresolved D. This CDR3 region has 11 residues. Per germline, CDR1 DFQATT and CDR2 SNEGSKA (reference sequence). DNA for the CDR3: TGCAGCGCTAATATGAACACTGAAGCTTTCTTT. Amino acid sequence: CSANMNTEAFF.

The J gene is TRBJ2-5, the V gene TRBV25-1; D might be TRBD2 (5 bases). Germline V gene lookup returns CDR1 MGHDK and CDR2 SYGVNS. The CDR3 runs 13 residues. Trimming removed 2 bases at V and 5 bases at J, with 9 bases between. The CDR3 reads CASSERGTETQYF. The CDR3 coding sequence is TGTGCCAGCAGTGAACGGGGAACGGAGACCCAGTACTTC.

Here the CDR3 reads CAIGDLGDSVLAKNIQYF. As DNA, the CDR3 is TGTGCCATCGGGGACTTAGGGGACAGCGTATTAGCCAAAAACATTCAGTACTTC. This chain uses TRBV7-6 with TRBJ2-4, with a weak D call TRBD1 (7 bases). Trimming shortened V by 10 bases and J by 0 bases, and 25 bases separated the two germline ends. This CDR3 spans 18 amino acids. The V gene's germline CDR1 is SGHVS and CDR2 FNYEAQ.

Notes on this clone: The same CDR3 is also encoded by other DNA sequences in this sample. The chain employs TRBV5-1 and TRBJ2-1; tentative D call: TRBD2 (6 bases). The CDR3 is 15 residues long. V was cut by 0 bases and J by 2 bases, with 9 bases left in between. Looked up from germline, CDR1 is SGHRS and CDR2 is YFSETQ. CDR3 loop: CASSLGGVTYNEQFF. Here the CDR3 DNA reads TGCGCCAGCAGCTTGGGCGGGGTCACCTACAATGAGCAGTTCTTC.

Regarding this clone: Other nucleotide sequences in the sample specify the same CDR3. This sequence joins TRBV7-2 and TRBJ2-6; D call uncertain. CDR1 and CDR2 (germline): SGHTA, FQGNSA. V lost 2 bases to trimming and J lost 1 base, with 6 bases between them. This CDR3 comprises 15 residues. The CDR3 nucleotides are TGTGCCAGCAGCTTAAGCAGTTCTGGGGCCAACGTCCTGACTTTC. Its translation: CASSLSSSGANVLTF.

The chain links TRBV28 to TRBJ2-1; D call uncertain. V lost 7 bases and J 8 bases, leaving 9 bases between the germline ends. Germline V gives CDR1 MDHEN, CDR2 SYDVKM. The CDR3 loop spans 11 amino acids. CDR3 residues: CASTSTDEQFF. CDR3 bases: TGTGCCAGCACCTCTACGGATGAGCAGTTCTTC.

V is TRBV7-3 and J is TRBJ2-3, with a possible D match to TRBD1 (5 bases). V was shortened by 5 bases and J by 3 bases, with 12 bases between the two germline ends. The germline gives CDR1 SGHTA, CDR2 FQGTGA. This CDR3 has 14 amino acids. The CDR3 is CASSQIAGTDTQYF. The CDR3 DNA is TGTGCCAGCAGCCAGATAGCAGGGACAGATACGCAGTATTTT.

The chain has TRBV27 and TRBJ2-3; TRBD1 matches 7 bases. Germline V gene data show CDR1 as MNHEY and CDR2 as SMNVEV (reference sequence). J lost 0 bases, V lost 3 bases, and 9 bases had no gene match. This CDR3 spans 17 amino acids. The CDR3 DNA reads as TGTGCCAGCAGTTTGAGGGGGCCCTACCCTAGCACAGATACGCAGTATTTT. Translating gives CASSLRGPYPSTDTQYF.